Below, one T cell receptor (beta chain) is given with its context. These data come from a study of blood T cell repertoires in COVID-19. Study-level background: Donors in the United States, Italy and Spain gave samples during acute or convalescent COVID-19.

The V and J ends lost 2 bases and 13 bases respectively, with 19 bases between them. This CDR3 spans 15 amino acids. Germline V CDR1 and CDR2: SGHRS, YFSETQ. Per the authors' pipeline: How many nucleated cells were present was estimated from reference gene primer amplification. The assay was immunoSEQ multiplex PCR, and TCRdb's table has in-frame clones only and misses some. V and J calls plus clone size are reproduced from that table; the DNA served to infer D and trimming. The table includes 250,000 to 350,000 clones, around 89% detected once. Sequenced sample: peripheral blood. The sequence derives from a man aged 30 to 45 with acute or convalescent COVID-19. The rearrangement uses TRBV5-1 and TRBJ2-6; TRBD1 is a possible D gene (5 bases). Here the CDR3 reads CASSFLGQGSSVLTF. The CDR3 DNA follows: TGCGCCAGCAGCTTCCTCGGACAAGGGTCATCAGTCCTGACTTTC. The entire variable domain, with the rest obtained from reference TRBV5-1 and TRBJ2-6, is as follows: KAGVTQTPRYLIKTRGQQVTLSCSPISGHRSVSWYQQTPGQGLQFLFEYFSETQRNKGNFPGRFSGRQFSNSRSEMNVSTLELGDSALYLCASSFLGQGSSVLTFGAGSRLTVL.